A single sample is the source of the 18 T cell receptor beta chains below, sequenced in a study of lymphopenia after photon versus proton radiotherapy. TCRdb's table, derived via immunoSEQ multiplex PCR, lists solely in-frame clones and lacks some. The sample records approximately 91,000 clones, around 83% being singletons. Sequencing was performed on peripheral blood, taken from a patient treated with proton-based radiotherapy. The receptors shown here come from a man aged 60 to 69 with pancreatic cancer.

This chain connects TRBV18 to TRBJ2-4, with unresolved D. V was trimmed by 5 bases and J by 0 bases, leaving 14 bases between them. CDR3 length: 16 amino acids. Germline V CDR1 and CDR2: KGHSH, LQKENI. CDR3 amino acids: CASSNLEQLAKNIQYF. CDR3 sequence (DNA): TGTGCCAGCTCAAATCTTGAACAGCTAGCCAAAAACATTCAGTACTTC.

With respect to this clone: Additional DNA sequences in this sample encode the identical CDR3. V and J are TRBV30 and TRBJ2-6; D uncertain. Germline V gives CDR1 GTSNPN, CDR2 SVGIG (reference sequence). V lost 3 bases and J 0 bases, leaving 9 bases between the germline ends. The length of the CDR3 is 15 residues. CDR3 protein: CAWSEVNSGANVLTF. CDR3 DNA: TGTGCCTGGAGCGAGGTAAACTCTGGGGCCAACGTCCTGACTTTC.

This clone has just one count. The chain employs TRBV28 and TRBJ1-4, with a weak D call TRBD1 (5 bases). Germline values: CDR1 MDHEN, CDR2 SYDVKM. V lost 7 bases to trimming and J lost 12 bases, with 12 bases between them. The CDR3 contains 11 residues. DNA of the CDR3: TGTGCCAGCACGCGGGGAGGGGAACTGTTTTTT. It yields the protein CASTRGGELFF. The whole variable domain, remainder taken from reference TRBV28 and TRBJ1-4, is DVKVTQSSRYLVKRTGEKVFLECVQDMDHENMFWYRQDPGLGLRLIYFSYDVKMKEKGDIPEGYSVSREKKERFSLILESASTNQTSMYLCASTRGGELFFGSGTQLSVL.

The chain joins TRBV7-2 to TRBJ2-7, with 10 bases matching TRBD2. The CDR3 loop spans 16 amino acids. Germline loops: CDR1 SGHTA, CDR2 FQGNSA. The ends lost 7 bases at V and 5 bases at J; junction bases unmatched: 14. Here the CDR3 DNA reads TGTGCCAGCACCGGAATAGCGGGAGGCGCCGGGAACGAGCAGTACTTC. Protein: CASTGIAGGAGNEQYF. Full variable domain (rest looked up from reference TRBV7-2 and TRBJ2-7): GAGVSQSPSNKVTEKGKDVELRCDPISGHTALYWYRQSLGQGLEFLIYFQGNSAPDKSGLPSDRFSAERTGGSVSTLTIQRTQQEDSAVYLCASTGIAGGAGNEQYFGPGTRLTVT.

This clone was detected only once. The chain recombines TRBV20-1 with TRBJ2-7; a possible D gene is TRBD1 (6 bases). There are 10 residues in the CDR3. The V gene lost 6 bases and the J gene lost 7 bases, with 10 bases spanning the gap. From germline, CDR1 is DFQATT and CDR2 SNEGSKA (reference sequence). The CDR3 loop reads CSAEQGEQYF. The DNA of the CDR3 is TGCAGTGCCGAACAGGGTGAGCAGTACTTC.

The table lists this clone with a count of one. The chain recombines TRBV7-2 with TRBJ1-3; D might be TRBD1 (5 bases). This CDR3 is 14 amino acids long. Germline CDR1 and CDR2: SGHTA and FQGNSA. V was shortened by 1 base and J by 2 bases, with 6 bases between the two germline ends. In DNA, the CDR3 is TGTGCCAGCAGCTTAGGGACACCTGGAAACACCATATATTTT. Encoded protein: CASSLGTPGNTIYF.

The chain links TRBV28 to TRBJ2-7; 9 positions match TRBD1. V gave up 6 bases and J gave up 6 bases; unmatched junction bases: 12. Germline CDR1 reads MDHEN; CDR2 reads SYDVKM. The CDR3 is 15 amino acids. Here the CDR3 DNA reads TGTGCCAGCAGGACCGGGACAGGGATTCCGTTCGAGCAGTACTTC. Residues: CASRTGTGIPFEQYF.

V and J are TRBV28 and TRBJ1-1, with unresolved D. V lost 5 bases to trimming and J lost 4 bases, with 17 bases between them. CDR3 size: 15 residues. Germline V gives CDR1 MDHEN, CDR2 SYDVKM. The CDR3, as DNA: TGTGCCAGCAGTGCCCTCAGAAGTGGAACCACTGAAGCTTTCTTT. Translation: CASSALRSGTTEAFF.

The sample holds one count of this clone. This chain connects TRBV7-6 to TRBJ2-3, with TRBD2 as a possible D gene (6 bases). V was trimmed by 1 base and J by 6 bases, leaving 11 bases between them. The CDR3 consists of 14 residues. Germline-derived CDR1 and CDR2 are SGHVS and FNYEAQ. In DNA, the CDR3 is TGTGCCAGCAGCTTAGGGGGGACTGGGGATACGCAGTATTTT. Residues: CASSLGGTGDTQYF.

The chain's CDR3 is CASSRLSGTSGTSYNEQFF. The CDR3 region has the DNA TGTGCCAGCTCCCGACTATCCGGGACTAGCGGAACTTCCTACAATGAGCAGTTCTTC. The V and J genes are TRBV18 and TRBJ2-1, with 11 nucleotides matching TRBD2. The CDR3 has 19 amino acids. Trimming removed 6 bases from V and 1 base from J; junction bases left unmatched: 14. CDR1 and CDR2 (germline): KGHSH, LQKENI.

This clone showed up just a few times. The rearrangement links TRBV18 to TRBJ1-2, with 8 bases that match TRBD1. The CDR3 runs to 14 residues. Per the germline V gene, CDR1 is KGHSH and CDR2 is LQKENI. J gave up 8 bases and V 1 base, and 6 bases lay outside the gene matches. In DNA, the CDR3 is TGTGCCAGCTCACCACTATTGACAGGGGAAGGCTACACCTTC. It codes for CASSPLLTGEGYTF.

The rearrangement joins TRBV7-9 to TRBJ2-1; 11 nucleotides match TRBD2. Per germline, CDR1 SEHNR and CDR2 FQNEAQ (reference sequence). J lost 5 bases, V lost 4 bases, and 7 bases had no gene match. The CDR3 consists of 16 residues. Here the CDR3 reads CASSSQLAGVDNEQFF. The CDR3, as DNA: TGTGCCAGCAGCTCACAACTAGCGGGAGTAGACAATGAGCAGTTCTTC.

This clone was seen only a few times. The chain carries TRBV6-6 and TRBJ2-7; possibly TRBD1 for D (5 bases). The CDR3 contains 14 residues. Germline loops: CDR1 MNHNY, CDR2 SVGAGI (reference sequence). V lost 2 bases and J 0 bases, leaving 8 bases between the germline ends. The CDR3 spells CASSYEGDSYEQYF. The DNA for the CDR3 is TGTGCCAGCAGTTACGAAGGGGACTCCTACGAGCAGTACTTC.

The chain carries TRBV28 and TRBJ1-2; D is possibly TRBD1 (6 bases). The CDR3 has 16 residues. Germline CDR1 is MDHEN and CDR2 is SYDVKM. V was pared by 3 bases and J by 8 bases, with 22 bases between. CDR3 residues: CASSFRLLTGAWGYTF. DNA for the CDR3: TGTGCCAGCAGTTTCCGCCTGTTGACGGGGGCGTGGGGCTACACCTTC.

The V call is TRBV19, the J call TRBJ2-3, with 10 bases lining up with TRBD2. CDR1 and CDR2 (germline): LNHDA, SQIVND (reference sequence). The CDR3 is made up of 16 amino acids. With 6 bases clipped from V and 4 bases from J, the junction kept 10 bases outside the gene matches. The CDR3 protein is CASSITGTSVSDTQYF. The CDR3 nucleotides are TGTGCCAGTAGCATAACCGGGACTAGCGTATCAGATACGCAGTATTTT.

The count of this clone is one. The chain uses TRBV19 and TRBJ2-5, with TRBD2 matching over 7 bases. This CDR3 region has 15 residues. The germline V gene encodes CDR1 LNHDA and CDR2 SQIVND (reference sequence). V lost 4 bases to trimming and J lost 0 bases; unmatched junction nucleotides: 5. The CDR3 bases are TGTGCCAGTAGTACCCTTGGGGGGGACCAAGAGACCCAGTACTTC. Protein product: CASSTLGGDQETQYF.

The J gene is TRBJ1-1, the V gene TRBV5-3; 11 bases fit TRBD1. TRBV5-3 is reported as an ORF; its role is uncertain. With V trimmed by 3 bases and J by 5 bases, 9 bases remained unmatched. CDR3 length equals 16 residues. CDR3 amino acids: CARSWGLGTGGTEAFF. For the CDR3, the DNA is TGTGCCAGAAGCTGGGGGCTCGGGACAGGGGGAACTGAAGCTTTCTTT.

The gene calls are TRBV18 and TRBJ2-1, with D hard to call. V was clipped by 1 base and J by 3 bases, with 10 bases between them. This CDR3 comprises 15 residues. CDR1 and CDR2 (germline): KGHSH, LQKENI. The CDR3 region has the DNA TGTGCCAGCTCACCACTCCAAACAGACTACAATGAGCAGTTCTTC. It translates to CASSPLQTDYNEQFF.